This TCR beta chain was observed in a study of T cells in Graves' hyperthyroidism and ophthalmopathy. RNA transcripts served as the template for amplifying TCR beta CDR3 regions. The study used the HTBI primer set for a first-round RT-PCR of the TCR CDR3. TCRdb processed the multiplex PCR reads anew with MiXCR; each CDR3 protein has one entry. Among some 690,000 distinct CDR3 sequences listed, roughly 17% were seen once. The TCR was taken from a man aged 45-60 years with Graves' hyperthyroidism. The sample taken for sequencing was blood.

CDR3 bases: TGTGCCAGCAGCCTAGCCTTAGGAAGCGAGCAGTACTTC. Its protein is CASSLALGSEQYF. The chain links TRBV3-1 to TRBJ2-7, with D hard to call. CDR3 length: 13 amino acids. Germline V gene data show CDR1 as LGHDT and CDR2 as YNNKEL (reference sequence). V was cut by 4 bases and J by 6 bases, with 13 bases left in between.